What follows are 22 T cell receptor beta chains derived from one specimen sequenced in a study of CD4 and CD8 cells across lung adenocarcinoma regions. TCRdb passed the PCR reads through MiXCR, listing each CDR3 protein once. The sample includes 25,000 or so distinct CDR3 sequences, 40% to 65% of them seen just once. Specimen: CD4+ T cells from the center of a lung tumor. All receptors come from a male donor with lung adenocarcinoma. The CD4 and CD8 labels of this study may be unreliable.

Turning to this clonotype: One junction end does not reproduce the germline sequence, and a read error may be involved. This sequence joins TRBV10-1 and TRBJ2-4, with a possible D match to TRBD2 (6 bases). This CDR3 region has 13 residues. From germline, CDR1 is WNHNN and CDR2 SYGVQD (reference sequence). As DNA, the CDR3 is TGCGCCAGCAGTGAGGCGGGAACAGATATTCAGTATTTC. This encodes CASSEAGTDIQYF.

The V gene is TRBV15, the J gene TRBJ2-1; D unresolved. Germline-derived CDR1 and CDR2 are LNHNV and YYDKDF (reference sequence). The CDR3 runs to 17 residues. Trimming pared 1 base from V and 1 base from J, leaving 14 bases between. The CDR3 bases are TGTGCCACCAGCAGAGCTGGGTGGCGCTTGTCCTACAATGAGCAGTTCTTC. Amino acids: CATSRAGWRLSYNEQFF. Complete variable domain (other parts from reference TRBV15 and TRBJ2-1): DAMVIQNPRYQVTQFGKPVTLSCSQTLNHNVMYWYQQKSSQAPKLLFHYYDKDFNNEADTPDNFQSRRPNTSFCFLDIRSPGLGDTAMYLCATSRAGWRLSYNEQFFGPGTRLTVL.

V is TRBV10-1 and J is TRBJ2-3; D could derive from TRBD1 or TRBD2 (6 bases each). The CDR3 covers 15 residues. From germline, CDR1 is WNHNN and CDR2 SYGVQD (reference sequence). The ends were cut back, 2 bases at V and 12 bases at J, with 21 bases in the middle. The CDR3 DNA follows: TGCGCCAGCAGTGAGGGGGGGCTAGGCACAGATATTCAGTATTTT. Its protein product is CASSEGGLGTDIQYF.

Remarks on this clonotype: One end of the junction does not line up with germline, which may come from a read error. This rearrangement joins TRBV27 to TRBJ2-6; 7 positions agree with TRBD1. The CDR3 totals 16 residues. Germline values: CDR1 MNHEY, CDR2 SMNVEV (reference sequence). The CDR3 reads CASTGGGLPGANDLTF. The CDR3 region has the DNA TGTGCCAGCACAGGGGGTGGGCTCCCTGGGGCCAACGACCTGACTTTC.

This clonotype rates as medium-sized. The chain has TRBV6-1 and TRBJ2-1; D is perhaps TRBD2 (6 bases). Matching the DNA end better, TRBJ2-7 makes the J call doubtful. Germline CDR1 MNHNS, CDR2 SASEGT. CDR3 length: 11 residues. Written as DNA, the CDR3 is TGTGCCAGCGGGAGGAGCGGCGAGCAGTACTTC. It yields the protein CASGRSGEQYF.

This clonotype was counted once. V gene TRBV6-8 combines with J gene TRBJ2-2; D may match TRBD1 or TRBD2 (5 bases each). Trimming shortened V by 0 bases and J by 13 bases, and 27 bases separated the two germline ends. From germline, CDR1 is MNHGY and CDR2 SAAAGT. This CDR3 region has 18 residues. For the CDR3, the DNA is TGTGCCAGCAGTTACTCGCGTTGGTATTCCGTAAACACCGGGACGCTGTTTTTT. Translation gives CASSYSRWYSVNTGTLFF.

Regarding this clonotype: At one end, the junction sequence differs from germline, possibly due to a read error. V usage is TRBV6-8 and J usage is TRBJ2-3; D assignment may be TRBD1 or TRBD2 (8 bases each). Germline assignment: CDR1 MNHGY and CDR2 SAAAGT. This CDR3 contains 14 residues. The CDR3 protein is CGSRGRGAKDTQYF. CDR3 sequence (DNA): TGTGGCAGCAGGGGGCGGGGGGCCAAAGACACGCAGTATTTT.

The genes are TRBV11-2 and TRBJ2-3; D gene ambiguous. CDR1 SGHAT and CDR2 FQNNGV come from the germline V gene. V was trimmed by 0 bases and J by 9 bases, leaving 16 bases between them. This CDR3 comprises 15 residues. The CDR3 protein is CASSLEGFPPETQYF. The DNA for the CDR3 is TGTGCCAGCAGCTTAGAAGGATTTCCGCCTGAGACGCAGTATTTT. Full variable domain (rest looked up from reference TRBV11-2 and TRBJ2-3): EAGVAQSPRYKIIEKRQSVAFWCNPISGHATLYWYQQILGQGPKLLIQFQNNGVVDDSQLPKDRFSAERLKGVDSTLKIQPAKLEDSAVYLCASSLEGFPPETQYFGPGTRLTVL.

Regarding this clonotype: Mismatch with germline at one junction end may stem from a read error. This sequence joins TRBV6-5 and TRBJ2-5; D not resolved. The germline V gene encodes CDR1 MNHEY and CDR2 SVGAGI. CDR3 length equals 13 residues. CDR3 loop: CASGYRDLDTQYF. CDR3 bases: TGTGCCAGCGGTTACCGAGACCTAGATACCCAGTATTTC.

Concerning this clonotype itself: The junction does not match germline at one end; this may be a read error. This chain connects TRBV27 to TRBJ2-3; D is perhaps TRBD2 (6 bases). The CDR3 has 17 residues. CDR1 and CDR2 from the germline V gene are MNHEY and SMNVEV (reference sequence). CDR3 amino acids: CASSPGRGAPETDTQYF. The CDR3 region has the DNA TGTGCCAGCAGTCCGGGCCGCGGGGCTCCTGAGACAGATACGCAGTATTTC.

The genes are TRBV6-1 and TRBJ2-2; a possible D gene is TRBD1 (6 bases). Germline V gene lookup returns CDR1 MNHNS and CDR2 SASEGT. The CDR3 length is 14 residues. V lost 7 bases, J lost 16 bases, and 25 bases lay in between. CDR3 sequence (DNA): TGTGCCAGCACCCAGGGGTGGAACACAGGGAAGCAGTTTTTT. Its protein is CASTQGWNTGKQFF.

CDR3 in DNA: TGTGCCAGCAGCCCGAATCTAGCGGGAGAGCAGTTCTTC. Protein sequence: CASSPNLAGEQFF. J is TRBJ2-1 and V is TRBV7-3; 9 bases are shared with TRBD2. Trimming cost V 5 bases and J 10 bases; bases outside gene matches: 6. This CDR3 spans 13 amino acids. Germline V lookup: CDR1 SGHTA, CDR2 FQGTGA.

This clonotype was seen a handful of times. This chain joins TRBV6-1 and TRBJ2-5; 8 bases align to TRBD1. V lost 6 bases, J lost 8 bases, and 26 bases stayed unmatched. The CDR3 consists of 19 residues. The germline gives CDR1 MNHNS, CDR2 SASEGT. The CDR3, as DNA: TGTGCCAGCAGCAAGACACAATCCGGGACAGGTTTACTGCTAGACACCCAGTACTTC. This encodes CASSKTQSGTGLLLDTQYF.

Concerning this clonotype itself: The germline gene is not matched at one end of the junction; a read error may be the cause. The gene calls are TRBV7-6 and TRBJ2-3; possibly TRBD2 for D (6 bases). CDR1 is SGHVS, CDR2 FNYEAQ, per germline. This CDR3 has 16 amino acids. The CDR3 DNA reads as TGTGCCAGCACCTCCGCGGGGCGGTGGGGCCAAGATACGCAGTATTTC. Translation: CASTSAGRWGQDTQYF.

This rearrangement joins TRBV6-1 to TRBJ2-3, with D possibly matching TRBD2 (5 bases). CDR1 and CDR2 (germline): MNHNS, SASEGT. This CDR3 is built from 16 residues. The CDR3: CASRGLRAVSTEKQYF. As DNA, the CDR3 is TGTGCTAGCCGTGGACTTCGGGCTGTGAGCACAGAGAAGCAGTATTTT.

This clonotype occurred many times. The CDR3 DNA is TGTGCCACCAGTGACGGGACACCCCGAGGGGAGACCCAGTACTTC. Translated, it gives CATSDGTPRGETQYF. This chain connects TRBV24-1 to TRBJ2-1, with D possibly matching TRBD1 (6 bases). The DNA end favors TRBJ2-5, so the J call may be wrong. The CDR3 totals 15 residues. Germline CDR1 reads KGHDR; CDR2 reads SFDVKD.

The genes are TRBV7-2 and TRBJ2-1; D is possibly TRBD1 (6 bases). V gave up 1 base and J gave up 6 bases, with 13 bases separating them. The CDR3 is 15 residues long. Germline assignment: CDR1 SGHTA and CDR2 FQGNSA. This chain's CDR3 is CASSLDSRGPNEQFF. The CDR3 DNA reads TGTGCCAGCAGCTTAGATAGCAGGGGACCCAATGAGCAGTTCTTC.

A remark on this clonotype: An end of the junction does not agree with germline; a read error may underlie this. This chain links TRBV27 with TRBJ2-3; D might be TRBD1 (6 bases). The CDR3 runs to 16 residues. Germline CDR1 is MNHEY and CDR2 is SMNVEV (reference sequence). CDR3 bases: TGTGCCAGCAGGGGGAAAGGGGGTTGGGTCCAAGATACCCAGTATTTT. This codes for CASRGKGGWVQDTQYF.

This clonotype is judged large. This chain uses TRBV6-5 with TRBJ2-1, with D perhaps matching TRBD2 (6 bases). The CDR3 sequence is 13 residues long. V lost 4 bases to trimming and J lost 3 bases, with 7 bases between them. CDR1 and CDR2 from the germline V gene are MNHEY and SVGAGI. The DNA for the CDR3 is TGTGCCAGCAGTTGGGGACTCTACAATGAGCAGTTCTTC. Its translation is CASSWGLYNEQFF.

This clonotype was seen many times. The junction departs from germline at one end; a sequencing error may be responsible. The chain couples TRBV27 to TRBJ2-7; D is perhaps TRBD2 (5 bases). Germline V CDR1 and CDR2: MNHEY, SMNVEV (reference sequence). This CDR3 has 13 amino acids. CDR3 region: CATSRGDSYEQYF. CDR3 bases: TGTGCCACCAGTCGGGGTGACTCCTACGAGCAGTACTTC.

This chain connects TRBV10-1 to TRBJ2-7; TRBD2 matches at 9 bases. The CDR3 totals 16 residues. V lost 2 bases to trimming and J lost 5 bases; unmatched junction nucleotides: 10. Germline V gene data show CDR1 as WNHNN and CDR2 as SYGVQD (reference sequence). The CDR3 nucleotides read TGCGCCAGCAGTGAGATAGCGGGAGCGTTTCGGCACGAGCAGTACTTC. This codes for CASSEIAGAFRHEQYF.

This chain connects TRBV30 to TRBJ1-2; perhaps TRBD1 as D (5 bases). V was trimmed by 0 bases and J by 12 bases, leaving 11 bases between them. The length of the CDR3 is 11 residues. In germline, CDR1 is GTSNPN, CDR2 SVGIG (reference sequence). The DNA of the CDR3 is TGTGCCTGGAGTGTACACGCGGGGCACACCTTC. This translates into CAWSVHAGHTF.